What follows are 15 T cell receptor beta chains derived from one specimen sequenced in a study of beta chain features in type 1 diabetes. Expressed TCRB transcripts got sequenced, as all isolated RNA was reverse transcribed. Profiled with immunoSEQ multiplex PCR; TCRdb holds only in-frame clones, not every one. The repertoire consists of under 900,000 clones, with 17% occurring once and the leading ten covering 0.023%. The sequenced sample was naive CD4+ T cells from blood. The source is a young woman in good health.

A few counts support this clone. The chain has TRBV9 and TRBJ2-7, with a tentative D call TRBD2 (6 bases). In germline, CDR1 is SGDLS, CDR2 YYNGEE. The length of the CDR3 is 14 residues. V lost 0 bases to trimming and J lost 5 bases, with 12 bases between them. CDR3 protein: CASSVGGTVDEQYF. The DNA of the CDR3 is TGTGCCAGCAGCGTAGGCGGGACGGTTGACGAGCAGTACTTC.

V gene TRBV29-1 combines with J gene TRBJ2-1; 9 nucleotides match TRBD1. This CDR3 contains 14 residues. V lost 8 bases and J lost 1; bases outside the gene matches: 6. Germline V gives CDR1 SQVTM, CDR2 ANQGSEA. The CDR3 sequence: CSTDRGSSYNEQFF. CDR3 DNA sequence: TGCAGCACGGACAGGGGTTCGTCCTACAATGAGCAGTTCTTC.

The rearrangement uses TRBV19 and TRBJ1-1; D call uncertain. The V end lost 1 base, the J end lost 3 bases, and 12 bases lay between the germline ends. This CDR3 contains 15 residues. The germline V gene has CDR1 LNHDA and CDR2 SQIVND (reference sequence). CDR3 bases: TGTGCCAGTAGTATAGGCCAACAGCCCGACACTGAAGCTTTCTTT. Its protein is CASSIGQQPDTEAFF.

The rearrangement links TRBV28 to TRBJ2-7; possibly TRBD2 for D (6 bases). Germline V lookup: CDR1 MDHEN, CDR2 SYDVKM. The CDR3 is 15 residues long. The V end was cut by 3 bases, the J end by 5 bases, with 17 bases between. The CDR3 nucleotides read TGTGCCAGCAGTTTCGGAGGGCTCCCATCCGACGAGCAGTACTTC. Its protein product is CASSFGGLPSDEQYF.

This clone has just a few counts. Other DNA sequences from this sample encode an identical CDR3 as well. The chain joins TRBV19 to TRBJ2-5; D is unresolved. From germline, CDR1 is LNHDA and CDR2 SQIVND (reference sequence). The ends were cut back, 2 bases at V and 2 bases at J, with 9 bases in the middle. This CDR3 contains 14 residues. Here the CDR3 DNA reads TGTGCCAGTAGTATAAGATCCGGACAAGAGACCCAGTACTTC. This codes for CASSIRSGQETQYF.

This clone turned up a few times. The rearrangement links TRBV10-3 to TRBJ1-1; D remains unclear. The germline V gene has CDR1 ENHRY and CDR2 SYGVKD. The germline V and J ends were trimmed by 2 bases and 4 bases, with 11 bases remaining between them. This CDR3 contains 14 residues. This chain's CDR3 is CAISEKGSGTEAFF. CDR3 bases: TGTGCCATCAGTGAGAAAGGCAGTGGCACTGAAGCTTTCTTT.

Only a few counts were recorded for this clone. The genes are TRBV27 and TRBJ2-1; TRBD2 might be the D (5 bases). This CDR3 has 14 residues. Germline V gene sequence: CDR1 MNHEY, CDR2 SMNVEV (reference sequence). V was shortened by 4 bases and J by 4 bases, with 11 bases between the two germline ends. In DNA, the CDR3 is TGTGCCAGCAGTTCGGGCGGGTATTACAATGAGCAGTTCTTC. It specifies CASSSGGYYNEQFF.

The rearrangement links TRBV12-5 to TRBJ2-5, with D maybe TRBD1 (6 bases). V shed 6 bases and J shed 5 bases, with 13 bases lying between them. This CDR3 region has 13 residues. The germline V gene has CDR1 LGHNT and CDR2 FRNRAP. The CDR3 spells CASGTGLTETQYF. The CDR3 DNA follows: TGTGCTAGTGGGACAGGATTGACGGAGACCCAGTACTTC.

The table lists this clone with a few counts. This sequence joins TRBV7-2 and TRBJ2-6; a weak D match, TRBD2 (5 bases). Deletions cut 5 bases from V and 0 bases from J, with 11 bases between. The CDR3 is 16 residues long. Germline CDR1 reads SGHTA; CDR2 reads FQGNSA. CDR3 DNA sequence: TGTGCCAGCAGCCCCTTCCGGGACTCTGGGGCCAACGTCCTGACTTTC. Encoded protein: CASSPFRDSGANVLTF.

The genes are TRBV11-2 and TRBJ2-7, with D possibly matching TRBD1 (5 bases). CDR1 is SGHAT and CDR2 is FQNNGV in the germline V gene. This CDR3 spans 13 amino acids. Trimming left V 5 bases short and J 3 bases short, with 11 bases between. The CDR3 spells CASSTGHIYEQYF. CDR3 nucleotides: TGTGCCAGCAGCACCGGACACATCTACGAGCAGTACTTC. Full variable domain (rest looked up from reference TRBV11-2 and TRBJ2-7): EAGVAQSPRYKIIEKRQSVAFWCNPISGHATLYWYQQILGQGPKLLIQFQNNGVVDDSQLPKDRFSAERLKGVDSTLKIQPAKLEDSAVYLCASSTGHIYEQYFGPGTRLTVT.

The chain uses TRBV7-2 and TRBJ1-2; 9 bases map to TRBD1. This CDR3 spans 16 amino acids. V shed 5 bases and J 2 bases; nucleotides not matched to a gene: 9. CDR1 is SGHTA and CDR2 is FQGNSA in the germline V gene. The CDR3 sequence: CASSHTGGVANYGYTF. For the CDR3, the DNA is TGTGCCAGCAGCCACACAGGGGGCGTCGCCAACTATGGCTACACCTTC.

The chain combines TRBV2 with TRBJ2-7, with 7 positions matching TRBD2. The trim removed 6 bases at V and 4 bases at J, leaving 9 bases unmatched. Germline V gene sequence: CDR1 SNHLY, CDR2 FYNNEI. The CDR3 is 14 amino acids. CDR3 in DNA: TGTGCCAGCAGACCGACTAGCTCCGGTTACGAGCAGTACTTC. It is translated as CASRPTSSGYEQYF.

The CDR3 sequence: CASSTSGSADTQYF. For the CDR3, the DNA is TGTGCCAGCAGCACTAGCGGGAGTGCAGATACGCAGTATTTT. V usage is TRBV11-2 and J usage is TRBJ2-3; 11 bases are a match to TRBD2. Germline V gene lookup returns CDR1 SGHAT and CDR2 FQNNGV. The V and J ends lost 5 bases and 4 bases, in that order; junction bases with no gene match: 2. This CDR3 contains 14 residues.

There are many counts of this clone. This chain connects TRBV27 to TRBJ2-7, with D maybe TRBD1 (6 bases). Germline lookup yields CDR1 MNHEY and CDR2 SMNVEV (reference sequence). Trimming pared 5 bases from V and 5 bases from J, leaving 13 bases between. The length of the CDR3 is 13 residues. CDR3 amino acids: CASSPRGSHEQYF. DNA of the CDR3: TGTGCCAGCAGTCCCAGGGGCAGCCACGAGCAGTACTTC.

The rearrangement uses TRBV5-1 and TRBJ2-3; 9 bases map to TRBD2. From germline, CDR1 is SGHRS and CDR2 YFSETQ. The CDR3 loop spans 17 amino acids. With 1 base clipped from V and 2 bases from J, the junction kept 8 bases outside the gene matches. CDR3 coding DNA: TGCGCCAGCAGCTTGAGGGGGTTAGCGGGAGACACAGATACGCAGTATTTT. Protein: CASSLRGLAGDTDTQYF.